This T cell receptor beta chain emerged from a study of cytomegalovirus exposure and HLA in healthy donors. Primers: 60 Vbeta forward and 13 Jbeta reverse. Using immunoSEQ multiplex PCR, the repertoire was profiled, and TCRdb retains in-frame clones only, with some absent. The table lists about 120,000 clones, roughly four fifths of them singletons, with about 1.7% in the top ten. The germline V gene has CDR1 MNHNY and CDR2 SVGAGI (reference sequence). The V and J ends lost 0 bases and 6 bases respectively, with 8 bases between them. This CDR3 is 14 amino acids long. The chain combines TRBV6-6 with TRBJ2-2, with D perhaps matching TRBD2 (7 bases). The sequenced sample was PBMCs. The TCR comes from a middle-aged man in good health and CMV-seronegative. CDR3 in DNA: TGTGCCAGCAGTTACTCGGGGGGGCCCGGGGAGCTGTTTTTT. Protein product: CASSYSGGPGELFF.